The 23 T cell receptor beta chains reported below all come from one sample, sequenced in a study of T cells in Graves' hyperthyroidism and ophthalmopathy. RNA transcripts gave rise to amplified TCR beta CDR3 regions. The primer set for the first-round RT-PCR of the TCR CDR3 was HTBI. TCRdb passed the multiplex PCR reads through MiXCR, listing each CDR3 protein once. The table has over 700,000 distinct CDR3 sequences, roughly 40% seen once; the top ten hold over 8%. Input material: blood. These receptors all stem from a young man with Graves' hyperthyroidism.

The V call is TRBV7-9, the J call TRBJ2-5, with 10 bases lining up with TRBD2. This CDR3 is built from 14 residues. Germline CDR1 is SEHNR and CDR2 is FQNEAQ (reference sequence). After removal of 8 bases from V and 5 bases from J, the junction contained 8 bases not matched to a gene. Written as DNA, the CDR3 is TGTGCCAGCTACCTAGCGGGGGCGGGGGAGACCCAGTACTTC. This sequence encodes CASYLAGAGETQYF.

This clonotype was observed at least ten times. The chain employs TRBV7-6 and TRBJ2-7, with no clear D. Deletions cut 0 bases from V and 5 bases from J, with 11 bases between. The CDR3 sequence is 14 residues long. Germline V gene sequence: CDR1 SGHVS, CDR2 FNYEAQ. CDR3: CASSLAAFGHEQYF. As DNA, the CDR3 is TGTGCCAGCAGCTTAGCGGCGTTTGGCCACGAGCAGTACTTC.

This clonotype has at least ten counts. The chain links TRBV9 to TRBJ1-1; D gene uncertain. CDR1 is SGDLS, CDR2 YYNGEE, per germline. V lost 4 bases, J lost 1 base, and 8 bases lay in between. The CDR3 consists of 13 residues. CDR3 nucleotides: TGTGCCAGCAGCCCCATGGGGAACACTGAAGCTTTCTTT. Amino acids: CASSPMGNTEAFF.

The chain has TRBV7-9 and TRBJ2-5; D possibly corresponds to TRBD1 (6 bases). The CDR3 is 13 amino acids. The germline gives CDR1 SEHNR, CDR2 FQNEAQ (reference sequence). Trimming cost V 4 bases and J 5 bases, with 11 bases left between them. CDR3 sequence reads: CASSSQGHETQYF. The CDR3 region has the DNA TGTGCCAGCAGCTCACAGGGCCACGAGACCCAGTACTTC.

With respect to this clonotype: This may be a read error: a much more frequent sequence differs by one nucleotide. V gene TRBV20-1 combines with J gene TRBJ1-5; maybe TRBD1 (5 bases). The CDR3 runs 12 residues. Germline values: CDR1 DFQATT, CDR2 SNEGSKA (reference sequence). The CDR3 loop is CGQGDGNQPQHF. The CDR3 DNA is TGCGGTCAGGGAGACGGCAATCAGCCCCAGCATTTT.

CDR3 loop: CASTWGATNEKLFF. The CDR3 DNA sequence: TGTGCCAGCACCTGGGGAGCAACTAATGAAAAACTGTTTTTT. The V and J genes are TRBV7-9 and TRBJ1-4; D is unclear. V was clipped by 7 bases and J by 0 bases, with 9 bases between them. Germline V gene lookup returns CDR1 SEHNR and CDR2 FQNEAQ (reference sequence). The CDR3 sequence is 14 residues long.

This clonotype was seen a few times. The V and J genes are TRBV7-2 and TRBJ2-7, with 8 bases lining up with TRBD2. Germline-derived CDR1 and CDR2 are SGHTA and FQGNSA. The CDR3 is 16 residues long. V lost 3 bases to trimming and J lost 2 bases; unmatched junction nucleotides: 9. CDR3 nucleotides: TGTGCCAGCAGCTTCGGGGGGGCTCTAACTACCTACGAGCAGTACTTC. This translates into CASSFGGALTTYEQYF.

The rearrangement links TRBV10-3 to TRBJ2-5; tentative D call: TRBD2 (5 bases). The germline V gene encodes CDR1 ENHRY and CDR2 SYGVKD. This CDR3 is 15 amino acids long. Trimming stripped 2 bases from V and 6 bases from J, with 16 bases between. In DNA, the CDR3 is TGTGCCATCAGTGAGGGATTCGGGGAATCGAAGACCCAGTACTTC. As protein: CAISEGFGESKTQYF.

The chain has TRBV6-6 and TRBJ2-7, with D tentatively TRBD2 (7 bases). The CDR3 runs to 14 residues. Looked up from germline, CDR1 is MNHNY and CDR2 is SVGAGI (reference sequence). Trimming took 6 bases from V and 4 from J, leaving 16 bases between them. CDR3 DNA: TGTGCCAGCAGCCCGGAGGGGGGGAGGTACGAGCAGTACTTC. Its protein is CASSPEGGRYEQYF.

The rearrangement uses TRBV5-4 and TRBJ2-5, with a tentative D call TRBD2 (5 bases). Trimming took off 5 bases at V and 5 bases at J, with 13 bases between the two ends. This CDR3 is built from 13 residues. Looked up from germline, CDR1 is SGHNT and CDR2 is YYREEE (reference sequence). The CDR3 here is CASRPWTGETQYF. DNA for the CDR3: TGTGCCAGCAGACCATGGACGGGGGAGACCCAGTACTTC.

Concerning this clonotype itself: A much larger clone sits a single nucleotide away, making a read error possible. The chain carries TRBV10-3 and TRBJ2-5; 8 bases fit TRBD2. Trimming cost V 6 bases and J 2 bases; bases outside gene matches: 8. Germline values: CDR1 ENHRY, CDR2 SYGVKD. The CDR3 has 15 amino acids. The CDR3 sequence: CAIRMGLGGQETQYF. CDR3 bases: TGTGCCATCAGGATGGGACTAGGAGGGCAAGAGACCCAGTACTTC.

The V and J genes are TRBV19 and TRBJ2-5, with 7 bases aligning to TRBD2. V shed 6 bases and J 5 bases; nucleotides not matched to a gene: 12. This CDR3 is built from 15 residues. The germline V gene encodes CDR1 LNHDA and CDR2 SQIVND (reference sequence). CDR3 region: CASRKLGGKGETQYF. The CDR3 DNA reads TGTGCCAGTAGAAAGCTGGGGGGGAAGGGGGAGACCCAGTACTTC.

The V call is TRBV25-1, the J call TRBJ1-6; D remains unclear. From germline, CDR1 is MGHDK and CDR2 SYGVNS. The CDR3 consists of 12 residues. This chain's CDR3 is CARDSGNSPLHF. The CDR3 nucleotides read TGTGCTAGAGATAGTGGGAATTCACCCCTCCACTTT.

This chain links TRBV6-6 with TRBJ1-1, with 7 bases matching TRBD1. The length of the CDR3 is 12 residues. Germline-derived CDR1 and CDR2 are MNHNY and SVGAGI (reference sequence). J gave up 12 bases and V 1 base, and 5 bases lay outside the gene matches. In DNA form, the CDR3 reads TGTGCCAGCAGTTACTGGGGACAGATAACTTTCTTT. Encoded protein: CASSYWGQITFF.

In this sample, this clonotype turned up many times. This sequence joins TRBV7-3 and TRBJ1-6, with D tentatively TRBD1 (5 bases). Between the trimmed V and J ends, which lost 5 bases and 5 bases, there was a span of 10 bases. From germline, CDR1 is SGHTA and CDR2 FQGTGA. The CDR3 covers 14 residues. CDR3 amino acids: CASSNGADNSPLHF. CDR3 bases: TGTGCCAGCAGCAACGGGGCAGATAATTCACCCCTCCACTTT.

V and J are TRBV5-1 and TRBJ2-7, with 14 bases that match TRBD2. Germline-derived CDR1 and CDR2 are SGHRS and YFSETQ. The CDR3 has 17 residues. Trimming at V came to 3 bases and at J to 3 bases, leaving 8 bases not matched to a gene. DNA for the CDR3: TGCGCCAGCAGCTCGGGACTAGCGGGGGACCTTTACTACGAGCAGTACTTC. Translation: CASSSGLAGDLYYEQYF. Full variable domain (missing parts from reference TRBV5-1 and TRBJ2-7): KAGVTQTPRYLIKTRGQQVTLSCSPISGHRSVSWYQQTPGQGLQFLFEYFSETQRNKGNFPGRFSGRQFSNSRSEMNVSTLELGDSALYLCASSSGLAGDLYYEQYFGPGTRLTVT.

The table lists this clonotype with many counts. The rearrangement joins TRBV29-1 to TRBJ2-7; no clear D gene. Per germline, CDR1 SQVTM and CDR2 ANQGSEA. The CDR3 contains 13 residues. V was clipped by 4 bases and J by 3 bases, with 13 bases between them. The CDR3 region is CSVGPDTYYEQYF. The DNA for the CDR3 is TGCAGCGTTGGCCCAGACACATACTACGAGCAGTACTTC.

The chain joins TRBV2 to TRBJ2-7; no reliable D call. This CDR3 is 12 amino acids long. V dropped 2 bases and J dropped 11 bases, with 13 bases sitting between them. Germline assignment: CDR1 SNHLY and CDR2 FYNNEI. CDR3 bases: TGTGCCAGCAGTGAAAACCAGAGTGGGGAGTACTTC. Translated: CASSENQSGEYF.

The rearrangement links TRBV19 to TRBJ2-7; no firm D call. Looked up from germline, CDR1 is LNHDA and CDR2 is SQIVND (reference sequence). With 3 bases removed from V and 0 bases from J, the gap between germline ends came to 9 bases. This CDR3 has 14 residues. CDR3 nucleotides: TGTGCCAGTAGTATGATGGCAGACTCCTACGAGCAGTACTTC. This codes for CASSMMADSYEQYF.

This clonotype was observed a single time. The chain is built from TRBV19 and TRBJ1-1; TRBD1 matches 9 bases. The junction had 12 bases not matched to a gene; V was cut back by 7 bases and J by 12 bases. Looked up from germline, CDR1 is LNHDA and CDR2 is SQIVND (reference sequence). The CDR3 is made up of 13 amino acids. The CDR3 DNA reads TGTGCCAGTAAGCTCCACAGGGGACAGGGAACTTTCTTT. The encoded protein is CASKLHRGQGTFF.

This clonotype has just a few counts. This chain joins TRBV12-3 or TRBV12-4 and TRBJ1-4; D call uncertain. V lost 6 bases, J lost 6 bases, and 14 bases lay in between. The CDR3 consists of 14 residues. The DNA of the CDR3 is TGTGCCAGCAGCCCATTGGGCCACGATGAAAAACTGTTTTTT. The encoded protein is CASSPLGHDEKLFF.

As for this clonotype: One end of the junction fails to match germline, which may point to a read error. The chain employs TRBV5-6 and TRBJ2-7; 7 bases map to TRBD2. CDR1 is SGHDT, CDR2 YYEEEE, per germline. The CDR3 is 15 amino acids. The CDR3 loop is CASSLMAGVVYEQHF. For the CDR3, the DNA is TGTGCCAGCAGCTTGATGGCGGGGGTGGTCTACGAGCAGCACTTC.

A few counts support this clonotype. The chain is built from TRBV6-1 and TRBJ2-7; D uncertain. CDR1 is MNHNS, CDR2 SASEGT, per germline. This CDR3 is built from 15 residues. V was cut by 6 bases and J by 4 bases, with 19 bases left in between. CDR3 in DNA: TGTGCCAGCAGCCCGGAAGGCTCAGGTCCGTACGAGCAGTACTTC. Its translation is CASSPEGSGPYEQYF.